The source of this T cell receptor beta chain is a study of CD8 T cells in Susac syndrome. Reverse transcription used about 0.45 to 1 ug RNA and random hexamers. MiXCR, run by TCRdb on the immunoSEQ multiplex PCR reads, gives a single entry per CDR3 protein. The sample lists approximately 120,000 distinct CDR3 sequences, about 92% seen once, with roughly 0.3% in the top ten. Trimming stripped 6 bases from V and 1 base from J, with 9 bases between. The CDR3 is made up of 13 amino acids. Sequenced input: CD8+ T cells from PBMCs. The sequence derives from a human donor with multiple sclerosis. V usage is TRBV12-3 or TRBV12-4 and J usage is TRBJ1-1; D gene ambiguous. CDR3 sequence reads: CASSFRENTEAFF. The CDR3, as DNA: TGTGCCAGCAGCTTTCGGGAGAACACTGAAGCTTTCTTT.